Below are 8 T cell receptor beta chains sequenced from a single sample in a study of cytomegalovirus exposure and HLA in healthy donors. The PCR made use of 60 Vbeta and 13 Jbeta primers. Libraries were prepared by immunoSEQ multiplex PCR; TCRdb keeps only in-frame clonotypes and omits some of them. The sample records about 210,000 clones, more than 75% being singletons. The sequenced sample was PBMCs. These receptors were obtained from a male donor in good health and CMV-seropositive.

This rearrangement joins TRBV6-6 to TRBJ2-7, with D hard to call. This CDR3 contains 14 residues. V was clipped by 2 bases and J by 2 bases, with 10 bases between them. Germline V CDR1 and CDR2: MNHNY, SVGAGI (reference sequence). The CDR3 sequence is CASSYGQTTYEQYF. The CDR3, as DNA: TGTGCCAGCAGTTACGGTCAGACAACCTACGAGCAGTACTTC.

V and J are TRBV7-3 and TRBJ1-2, with D perhaps TRBD1 (6 bases). Trimming removed 1 base from V and 6 bases from J, with 15 bases in between. Germline loops: CDR1 SGHTA, CDR2 FQGTGA. The CDR3 contains 15 residues. The CDR3 region is CASSLSTGGADGYTF. CDR3 coding DNA: TGTGCCAGCAGCTTAAGCACTGGGGGCGCGGATGGCTACACCTTC.

This chain uses TRBV4-1 with TRBJ2-1, with D perhaps TRBD2 (5 bases). Looked up from germline, CDR1 is MGHRA and CDR2 is YSYEKL. This CDR3 comprises 16 residues. V was clipped by 1 base and J by 0 bases, with 10 bases between them. The CDR3, as DNA: TGCGCCAGCAGCCAAGCGAGCGGAACCTCCTACAATGAGCAGTTCTTC. The encoded protein is CASSQASGTSYNEQFF.

This chain uses TRBV5-1 with TRBJ2-6; 7 bases fit TRBD1. Germline values: CDR1 SGHRS, CDR2 YFSETQ. This CDR3 comprises 15 residues. J lost 2 bases, V lost 7 bases, and 6 bases had no gene match. CDR3 amino acids: CASRETGTGANVLTF. In nucleotides, the CDR3 is TGCGCCAGCCGCGAGACAGGGACTGGGGCCAACGTCCTGACTTTC.

The chain combines TRBV18 with TRBJ1-4; D gene unclear. Germline lookup yields CDR1 KGHSH and CDR2 LQKENI. The CDR3 is made up of 13 amino acids. Trimming cost V 2 bases and J 7 bases, with 8 bases left between them. The CDR3 DNA sequence: TGTGCCAGCTCACCAGGGCTTAGTGAAAAACTGTTTTTT. Its protein product is CASSPGLSEKLFF.

The chain employs TRBV7-2 and TRBJ1-1; weak D call: TRBD1 (5 bases). This CDR3 is built from 13 residues. The V and J ends lost 0 bases and 8 bases respectively, with 10 bases between them. CDR1 is SGHTA, CDR2 FQGNSA, per germline. CDR3 DNA: TGTGCCAGCAGCTTAGCGATAAAGGGGGAAGCTTTCTTT. It specifies CASSLAIKGEAFF.

Written as DNA, the CDR3 is TGTGCCAGCAGCTTGGGGTGGACAAAGACAGATACGCAGTATTTT. Residues: CASSLGWTKTDTQYF. The J gene is TRBJ2-3, the V gene TRBV5-8; TRBD1 might be the D (5 bases). V lost 0 bases and J 3 bases, leaving 11 bases between the germline ends. The CDR3 sequence is 15 residues long. CDR1 and CDR2 from the germline V gene are SGHTS and YDEGEE.

The chain recombines TRBV11-2 with TRBJ1-1; no clear D. Germline CDR1 is SGHAT and CDR2 is FQNNGV. V was pared by 3 bases and J by 4 bases, with 9 bases between. The CDR3 runs to 13 residues. DNA of the CDR3: TGTGCCAGCAGCTTGAGCGTCGTCACTGAAGCTTTCTTT. As protein: CASSLSVVTEAFF.